This passage covers 2 T cell receptor beta chains from one sample sequenced in a study of T cells in Graves' hyperthyroidism and ophthalmopathy. RNA transcripts provided the source from which TCR beta CDR3 regions were amplified. TCR CDR3 underwent first-round RT-PCR with the HTBI primer set. TCRdb itself ran the multiplex PCR reads through MiXCR, one entry per CDR3 protein. The sample records fewer than 450,000 distinct CDR3 sequences, over 12% being singletons. The sample consisted of blood. The receptors were sampled from a man aged 50-59 years with Graves' ophthalmopathy.

This clonotype was detected ten times or more. The J gene is TRBJ1-1, the V gene TRBV14; the D gene is possibly TRBD1 (5 bases). The germline V gene encodes CDR1 SGHDN and CDR2 FVKESK. The length of the CDR3 is 13 residues. V lost 0 bases, J lost 9 bases, and 11 bases lay in between. DNA for the CDR3: TGTGCCAGCAGCCAAGATCGAAGGGACCAAGCTTTCTTT. Its translation: CASSQDRRDQAFF.

The table lists this clonotype with many counts. The chain combines TRBV24-1 with TRBJ2-2, with D perhaps matching TRBD2 (6 bases). This CDR3 has 15 residues. Germline V gene lookup returns CDR1 KGHDR and CDR2 SFDVKD. The V gene lost 3 bases and the J gene lost 4 bases, with 11 bases spanning the gap. The CDR3 reads CATSDVAVATGELFF. In DNA form, the CDR3 reads TGTGCCACCAGTGATGTAGCGGTAGCCACCGGGGAGCTGTTTTTT.